The next 23 T cell receptor beta chains were all read from a single sample in a study of cytomegalovirus exposure and HLA in healthy donors. Measured with immunoSEQ multiplex PCR; TCRdb has only the in-frame clones, and not every one. The repertoire includes roughly 56,000 clones, just over 90% of them detected once, and about 1% sits in the top ten. The sequencing sample was made of PBMCs. All receptors derive from a man in his late teens or twenties in good health and CMV-seronegative.

The rearrangement uses TRBV5-4 and TRBJ1-4; TRBD1 agrees at 9 bases. Germline values: CDR1 SGHNT, CDR2 YYREEE (reference sequence). There are 14 residues in the CDR3. V lost 0 bases to trimming and J lost 6 bases; unmatched junction nucleotides: 0. CDR3 in DNA: TGTGCCAGCAGCTTGGGGACAGGGGATGAAAAACTGTTTTTT. It is translated as CASSLGTGDEKLFF.

This chain links TRBV5-4 with TRBJ2-3, with D perhaps matching TRBD2 (6 bases). Germline CDR1 is SGHNT and CDR2 is YYREEE (reference sequence). This CDR3 comprises 16 residues. The V end lost 0 bases, the J end lost 7 bases, and 18 bases lay between the germline ends. The DNA of the CDR3 is TGTGCCAGCAGCTTGGGCGGGACTCCTGATTTGAATACGCAGTATTTT. This encodes CASSLGGTPDLNTQYF.

Written as DNA, the CDR3 is TGCAGCGTTGACGCTAGGGGGGGAGATGGCTACACCTTC. It encodes CSVDARGGDGYTF. The gene calls are TRBV29-1 and TRBJ1-2, with D perhaps TRBD1 (6 bases). Trimming left V 3 bases short and J 6 bases short, with 14 bases between. The germline V gene encodes CDR1 SQVTM and CDR2 ANQGSEA. The CDR3 totals 13 residues.

J is TRBJ1-5 and V is TRBV19; D gene uncertain. CDR3 length: 13 amino acids. Germline assignment: CDR1 LNHDA and CDR2 SQIVND (reference sequence). Deletions cut 8 bases from V and 9 bases from J, with 17 bases between. CDR3 in DNA: TGTGCCAGTTCGGCCCGATCGCGCGGGCCCCAGCATTTT. Its protein product is CASSARSRGPQHF.

This sequence joins TRBV5-1 and TRBJ1-2, with TRBD1 identical over 8 bases. CDR1 is SGHRS and CDR2 is YFSETQ in the germline V gene. The V segment lost 8 bases and the J segment 3 bases; nucleotides outside the gene matches: 3. This CDR3 has 12 residues. For the CDR3, the DNA is TGCGCCAGTGGACAGGGCGACTATGGCTACACCTTC. It specifies CASGQGDYGYTF.

The chain is built from TRBV4-1 and TRBJ2-7; 7 positions agree with TRBD2. With 4 bases clipped from V and 2 bases from J, the junction kept 8 bases outside the gene matches. CDR1 MGHRA and CDR2 YSYEKL come from the germline V gene. This CDR3 is built from 15 residues. CDR3 sequence (DNA): TGCGCCAGCAGCCCCAATGGGGGGGGACCCTACGAGCAGTACTTC. It encodes CASSPNGGGPYEQYF.

The rearrangement joins TRBV6-1 to TRBJ2-5, with D possibly being TRBD1 (6 bases). CDR3 length: 15 amino acids. Between the trimmed V and J ends, which lost 8 bases and 9 bases, there was a span of 25 bases. From germline, CDR1 is MNHNS and CDR2 SASEGT. The CDR3 loop reads CASLRDKGPPDAQYF. CDR3 nucleotide sequence: TGTGCCAGCTTGAGGGACAAGGGGCCTCCTGACGCCCAGTACTTC.

The chain links TRBV19 to TRBJ2-3; 7 bases align to TRBD2. Germline-derived CDR1 and CDR2 are LNHDA and SQIVND (reference sequence). V shed 3 bases and J 4 bases; nucleotides not matched to a gene: 7. The CDR3 length is 15 residues. CDR3 bases: TGTGCCAGTAGTATCGGGCGGGAGAGGGCAGATACGCAGTATTTT. The encoded protein is CASSIGRERADTQYF.

The CDR3, as DNA: TGCGCCAGCAGCTTGGGCAGGGGGCGGTTTGAAGAGCAGTACTTC. This codes for CASSLGRGRFEEQYF. The rearrangement links TRBV5-1 to TRBJ2-7; 8 positions match TRBD1. Germline V lookup: CDR1 SGHRS, CDR2 YFSETQ. This CDR3 comprises 15 residues. Losses at the gene ends were 0 bases for V and 7 bases for J; bases not matched to a gene: 9. Full variable domain (rest looked up from reference TRBV5-1 and TRBJ2-7): KAGVTQTPRYLIKTRGQQVTLSCSPISGHRSVSWYQQTPGQGLQFLFEYFSETQRNKGNFPGRFSGRQFSNSRSEMNVSTLELGDSALYLCASSLGRGRFEEQYFGPGTRLTVT.

The V call is TRBV20-1, the J call TRBJ2-1, with TRBD1 matching over 7 bases. Germline V gene data show CDR1 as DFQATT and CDR2 as SNEGSKA (reference sequence). V was clipped by 1 base and J by 15 bases; unmatched bases: 6. There are 11 residues in the CDR3. CDR3 DNA sequence: TGCAGTGCTAGAGGTGAGGGGGCCGGGTTCTTC. This gives the protein CSARGEGAGFF.

The CDR3 region has the DNA TGTGCCAGCGGACTAGCGGGAGAGGGCGAGCAGTACTTC. It yields the protein CASGLAGEGEQYF. The gene calls are TRBV2 and TRBJ2-7; TRBD2 agrees at 13 bases. Germline V CDR1 and CDR2: SNHLY, FYNNEI. The trim removed 8 bases at V and 6 bases at J, leaving 4 bases unmatched. This CDR3 comprises 13 residues.

CDR3 sequence (DNA): TGTGCCAGCAGCTTAGGTCTAGCGGGACCCTACGAGCAGTACTTC. This sequence encodes CASSLGLAGPYEQYF. V is TRBV7-2 and J is TRBJ2-7; 9 nucleotides line up with TRBD2. There are 15 residues in the CDR3. Germline CDR1 is SGHTA and CDR2 is FQGNSA. With V trimmed by 1 base and J by 2 bases, 3 bases remained unmatched. Using reference TRBV7-2 and TRBJ2-7 for the parts outside the CDR3, the full variable domain is GAGVSQSPSNKVTEKGKDVELRCDPISGHTALYWYRQSLGQGLEFLIYFQGNSAPDKSGLPSDRFSAERTGGSVSTLTIQRTQQEDSAVYLCASSLGLAGPYEQYFGPGTRLTVT.

J is TRBJ2-5 and V is TRBV5-6; TRBD2 is a possible D gene (6 bases). Between the trimmed V and J ends, which lost 0 bases and 4 bases, there was a span of 22 bases. CDR3 size: 18 residues. CDR1 SGHDT and CDR2 YYEEEE come from the germline V gene. The CDR3 DNA reads TGTGCCAGCAGCTTGGAGGGCCAGGGAGGTGCCCCTCGAGAGACCCAGTACTTC. Translated: CASSLEGQGGAPRETQYF. Full variable domain (missing parts from reference TRBV5-6 and TRBJ2-5): DAGVTQSPTHLIKTRGQQVTLRCSPKSGHDTVSWYQQALGQGPQFIFQYYEEEERQRGNFPDRFSGHQFPNYSSELNVNALLLGDSALYLCASSLEGQGGAPRETQYFGPGTRLLVL.

This clone was picked up a small number of times. This rearrangement joins TRBV7-2 to TRBJ2-5, with a tentative D call TRBD1 (6 bases). The CDR3 spans 14 residues. Germline lookup yields CDR1 SGHTA and CDR2 FQGNSA. Trimming shortened V by 1 base and J by 3 bases, and 9 bases separated the two germline ends. The CDR3 sequence is CASSLGTAKETQYF. DNA for the CDR3: TGTGCCAGCAGCTTAGGGACAGCTAAAGAGACCCAGTACTTC.

This rearrangement joins TRBV5-1 to TRBJ2-6, with a weak D call TRBD2 (5 bases). There are 15 residues in the CDR3. Trimming removed 6 bases at V and 0 bases at J, with 10 bases between. Per germline, CDR1 SGHRS and CDR2 YFSETQ. Here the CDR3 reads CASTSEGSGANVLTF. Written as DNA, the CDR3 is TGCGCCAGCACCTCAGAGGGCTCTGGGGCCAACGTCCTGACTTTC.

The rearrangement links TRBV7-2 to TRBJ2-7; 8 bases are a match to TRBD1. CDR3 length: 15 residues. The germline CDR1 and CDR2 sequences are SGHTA and FQGNSA. Unmatched junction bases numbered 7, after V lost 6 bases and J lost 0 bases. The CDR3, as DNA: TGTGCCAGCAGAGATCCCGGGACAGGCTCCTACGAGCAGTACTTC. It yields the protein CASRDPGTGSYEQYF.

Here the CDR3 DNA reads TGTGCCAGCAGTTTAGGACAGCAGCCCTACAATGAGCAGTTCTTC. Its protein product is CASSLGQQPYNEQFF. The chain employs TRBV27 and TRBJ2-1; TRBD1 is a possible D gene (6 bases). V lost 2 bases and J lost 2, with 10 bases in between. The CDR3 consists of 15 residues. Germline V gives CDR1 MNHEY, CDR2 SMNVEV (reference sequence).

This clone appeared a single time. The chain recombines TRBV27 with TRBJ2-1, with 9 bases matching TRBD2. CDR1 and CDR2 from the germline V gene are MNHEY and SMNVEV (reference sequence). With 6 bases clipped from V and 4 bases from J, the junction kept 10 bases outside the gene matches. This CDR3 has 16 residues. The CDR3 nucleotides read TGTGCCAGCAGCCCCCAGGCTAGCGGGGCTTACAATGAGCAGTTCTTC. It specifies CASSPQASGAYNEQFF.

The genes are TRBV9 and TRBJ2-7; 7 bases are shared with TRBD1. Germline lookup yields CDR1 SGDLS and CDR2 YYNGEE. The CDR3 is 14 amino acids. Unmatched junction bases numbered 3, after V lost 2 bases and J lost 1 base. CDR3 bases: TGTGCCAGCAGCGTCGGGACAGTTTCCTACGAGCAGTACTTC. This sequence encodes CASSVGTVSYEQYF.

This chain connects TRBV19 to TRBJ2-2; D ambiguous. Germline CDR1 reads LNHDA; CDR2 reads SQIVND (reference sequence). The CDR3 sequence is 13 residues long. V lost 8 bases and J 1 base, leaving 8 bases between the germline ends. Written as DNA, the CDR3 is TGTGCCAGTCGGTTATTGAACACCGGGGAGCTGTTTTTT. Translated, it gives CASRLLNTGELFF.

The chain couples TRBV15 to TRBJ1-2; the match to TRBD1 covers 9 bases. V dropped 5 bases and J dropped 5; count of bases not matched to a gene: 15. This CDR3 spans 17 amino acids. Germline assignment: CDR1 LNHNV and CDR2 YYDKDF (reference sequence). The CDR3 DNA reads TGTGCCACCAGCCCCCCCCACCCGGGACAGGGAACATATGGCTACACCTTC. Amino acid sequence: CATSPPHPGQGTYGYTF.

Points on this clone: Compared with germline, one end of the junction differs, possibly owing to a read error. The CDR3 protein is CASSQDEASDEQYF. CDR3 coding DNA: TGCGCCAGCAGCCAAGACGAAGCCTCCGACGAGCAGTACTTC. The chain is built from TRBV4-1 and TRBJ2-7; D gene unclear. Germline V CDR1 and CDR2: MGHRA, YSYEKL. The CDR3 spans 14 residues.

The chain has TRBV5-4 and TRBJ2-7; D gene uncertain. The CDR3 is 12 residues long. Per the germline V gene, CDR1 is SGHNT and CDR2 is YYREEE (reference sequence). V was trimmed by 3 bases and J by 2 bases, leaving 6 bases between them. The CDR3 DNA reads TGTGCCAGCAGCTCGGTTACCTACGAGCAGTACTTC. Protein: CASSSVTYEQYF.